A single sample gave rise to the 7 T cell receptor beta chains below, sequenced in a study of cytomegalovirus exposure and HLA in healthy donors. PCR primers comprised 60 Vbeta and 13 Jbeta primers. This table comes from immunoSEQ multiplex PCR, and its TCRdb copy is limited to in-frame clones, with some not included. Here the sample spans around 110,000 clones, 9% to 10% being singletons. Source material: PBMCs. These receptors were obtained from a man aged 30 to 45 in good health and CMV-seronegative.

This chain connects TRBV6-1 to TRBJ2-5; maybe TRBD2 (6 bases). The germline CDR1 and CDR2 sequences are MNHNS and SASEGT. V was shortened by 8 bases and J by 11 bases, with 18 bases between the two germline ends. This CDR3 contains 12 residues. CDR3 nucleotides: TGTGCCAGCTGGGGACGGGAGCGAGAGCAGTACTTC. The encoded protein is CASWGREREQYF.

The chain recombines TRBV7-9 with TRBJ2-1; 8 bases are shared with TRBD2. The CDR3 consists of 16 residues. Germline CDR1 SEHNR, CDR2 FQNEAQ (reference sequence). Trimming removed 5 bases from V and 4 bases from J; junction bases left unmatched: 10. CDR3 sequence: CASSPGGGGEYNEQFF. The CDR3 DNA reads as TGTGCCAGCAGCCCGGGGGGGGGAGGGGAATACAATGAGCAGTTCTTC.

The rearrangement links TRBV7-3 to TRBJ2-2; D ambiguous. V was shortened by 5 bases and J by 2 bases, with 3 bases between the two germline ends. CDR3 length: 12 amino acids. From germline, CDR1 is SGHTA and CDR2 FQGTGA. Written as DNA, the CDR3 is TGTGCCAGCAGCCATAACACCGGGGAGCTGTTTTTT. Translated, it gives CASSHNTGELFF. The full variable domain, in which reference TRBV7-3 and TRBJ2-2 provide the parts outside the CDR3, is GAGVSQTPSNKVTEKGKYVELRCDPISGHTALYWYRQSLGQGPEFLIYFQGTGAADDSGLPNDRFFAVRPEGSVSTLKIQRTERGDSAVYLCASSHNTGELFFGEGSRLTVL.

In its sample, this clone was seen a few times. CDR3 DNA: TGTGCCATCAGTGAGACAGGGGCTAATGAAAAACTGTTTTTT. The encoded protein is CAISETGANEKLFF. V is TRBV10-3 and J is TRBJ1-4; 7 nucleotides line up with TRBD1. Germline CDR1 ENHRY, CDR2 SYGVKD. This CDR3 has 14 amino acids. V shed 2 bases, J shed 3 bases, and the junction held 0 bases outside the gene matches.

This chain joins TRBV25-1 and TRBJ2-3; 8 bases agree with TRBD2. The CDR3 contains 15 residues. The germline V gene has CDR1 MGHDK and CDR2 SYGVNS. The trim removed 4 bases at V and 11 bases at J, leaving 14 bases unmatched. The DNA for the CDR3 is TGTGCCAGCAGTGGGGGAGGGGCCCCCGGGACTAGGCAGTATTTT. This translates into CASSGGGAPGTRQYF. Full variable domain (missing parts from reference TRBV25-1 and TRBJ2-3): EADIYQTPRYLVIGTGKKITLECSQTMGHDKMYWYQQDPGMELHLIHYSYGVNSTEKGDLSSESTVSRIRTEHFPLTLESARPSHTSQYLCASSGGGAPGTRQYFGPGTRLTVL.

Only a few counts were recorded for this clone. V is TRBV6-5 and J is TRBJ1-1; tentatively, D is TRBD1 (5 bases). The ends were cut back, 2 bases at V and 7 bases at J, with 8 bases in the middle. Germline V lookup: CDR1 MNHEY, CDR2 SVGAGI. This CDR3 is 12 amino acids long. CDR3 sequence reads: CASSYAQGEAFF. The CDR3 nucleotides read TGTGCCAGCAGTTACGCCCAGGGTGAAGCTTTCTTT.

This clone was seen a few times. The chain has TRBV11-3 and TRBJ1-4; weak D call: TRBD1 (5 bases). The V gene lost 0 bases and the J gene lost 10 bases, with 15 bases spanning the gap. The CDR3 is 15 amino acids. The germline gives CDR1 SGHNT, CDR2 YENEEA. CDR3 loop: CASSLEGRGSGKLFF. CDR3 bases: TGTGCCAGCAGCTTAGAAGGGAGGGGCTCTGGAAAACTGTTTTTT. The variable domain in full, completed from reference TRBV11-3 and TRBJ1-4, reads EAGVVQSPRYKIIEKKQPVAFWCNPISGHNTLYWYLQNLGQGPELLIRYENEEAVDDSQLPKDRFSAERLKGVDSTLKIQPAELGDSAVYLCASSLEGRGSGKLFFGSGTQLSVL.